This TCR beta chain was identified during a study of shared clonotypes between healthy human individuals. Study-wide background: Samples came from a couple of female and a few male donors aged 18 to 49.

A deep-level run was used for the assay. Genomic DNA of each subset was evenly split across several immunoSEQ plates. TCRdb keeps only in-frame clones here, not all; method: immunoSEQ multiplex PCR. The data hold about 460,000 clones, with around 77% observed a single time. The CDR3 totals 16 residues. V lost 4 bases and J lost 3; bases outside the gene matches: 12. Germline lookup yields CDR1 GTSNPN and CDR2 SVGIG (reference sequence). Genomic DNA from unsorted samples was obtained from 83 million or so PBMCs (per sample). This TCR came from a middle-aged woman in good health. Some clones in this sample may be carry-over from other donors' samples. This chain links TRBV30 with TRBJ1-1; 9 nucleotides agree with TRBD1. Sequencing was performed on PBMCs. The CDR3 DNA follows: TGTGCCTGGAAAAGTCGGGACAGGGTCGTGTACACTGAAGCTTTCTTT. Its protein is CAWKSRDRVVYTEAFF.